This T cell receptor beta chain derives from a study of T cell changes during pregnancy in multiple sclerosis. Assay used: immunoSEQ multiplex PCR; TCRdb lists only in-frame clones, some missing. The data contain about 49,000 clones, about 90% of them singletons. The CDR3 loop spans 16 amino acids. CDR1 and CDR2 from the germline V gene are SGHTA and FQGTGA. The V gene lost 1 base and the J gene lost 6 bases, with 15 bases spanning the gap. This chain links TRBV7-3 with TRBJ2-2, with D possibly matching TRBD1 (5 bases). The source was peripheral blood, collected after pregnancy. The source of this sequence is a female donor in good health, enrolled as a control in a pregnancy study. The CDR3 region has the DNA TGTGCCAGCAGCTTAAGGCCGGCAGGGCTAGCCGGGGAGCTGTTTTTT. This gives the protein CASSLRPAGLAGELFF.